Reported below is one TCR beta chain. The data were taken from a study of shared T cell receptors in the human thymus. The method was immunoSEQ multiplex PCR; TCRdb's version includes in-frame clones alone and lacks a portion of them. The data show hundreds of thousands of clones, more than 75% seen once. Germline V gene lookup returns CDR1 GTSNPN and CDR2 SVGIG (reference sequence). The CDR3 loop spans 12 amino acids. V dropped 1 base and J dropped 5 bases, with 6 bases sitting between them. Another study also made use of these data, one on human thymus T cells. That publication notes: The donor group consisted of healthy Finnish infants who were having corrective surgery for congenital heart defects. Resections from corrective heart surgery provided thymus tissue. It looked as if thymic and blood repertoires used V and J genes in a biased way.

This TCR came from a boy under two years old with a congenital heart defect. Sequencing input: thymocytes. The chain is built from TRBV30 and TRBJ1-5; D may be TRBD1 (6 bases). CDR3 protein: CAWSAGDQPQHF. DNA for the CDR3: TGTGCCTGGAGTGCAGGGGATCAGCCCCAGCATTTT.